This entry lists 27 T cell receptor beta chains sequenced from one sample in a study of lymphopenia after photon versus proton radiotherapy. Sequencing was performed with immunoSEQ multiplex PCR; in TCRdb, only in-frame clones are kept and a portion is missing. The sample has over 20,000 clones, 80% to 90% seen once. Sample: peripheral blood, taken from a patient treated with proton-based radiotherapy. The receptors stem from a man aged 80 or over with esophageal cancer.

This rearrangement joins TRBV7-2 to TRBJ2-1; tentatively, D is TRBD2 (6 bases). The CDR3 sequence is 14 residues long. Germline CDR1 reads SGHTA; CDR2 reads FQGNSA. V was clipped by 5 bases and J by 8 bases, with 16 bases between them. CDR3 sequence: CASSRGRFLDEQFF. DNA for the CDR3: TGTGCCAGCAGCCGAGGGAGGTTCCTCGATGAGCAGTTCTTC.

As regards this clone: One junction end does not reproduce the germline sequence, and a read error may be involved. The chain recombines TRBV10-3 with TRBJ1-1; D is ambiguous. The CDR3 totals 13 residues. In germline, CDR1 is ENHRY, CDR2 SYGVKD. The CDR3 region is CATSPQQNTEAFF. CDR3 nucleotides: TGTGCCACCAGTCCCCAACAGAACACTGAAGCTTTCTTT.

The V and J genes are TRBV6-5 and TRBJ2-3; TRBD2 aligns across 10 bases. The CDR3 is made up of 14 amino acids. V lost 5 bases to trimming and J lost 5 bases; unmatched junction nucleotides: 4. CDR1 is MNHEY and CDR2 is SVGAGI in the germline V gene. CDR3 amino acids: CASSTSGVVDTQYF. DNA of the CDR3: TGTGCCAGCAGTACTAGCGGGGTTGTAGATACGCAGTATTTT.

This clone was seen more than once but under ten times. J is TRBJ2-4 and V is TRBV19; TRBD1 matches at 9 bases. The junction had 7 bases not matched to a gene; V was cut back by 4 bases and J by 3 bases. Germline V gene data show CDR1 as LNHDA and CDR2 as SQIVND (reference sequence). This CDR3 region has 16 residues. The CDR3 reads CASSNPQGAGKNIQYF. The CDR3 coding sequence is TGTGCCAGTAGTAACCCACAGGGGGCAGGCAAAAACATTCAGTACTTC.

A few counts support this clone. The V and J genes are TRBV18 and TRBJ1-1; TRBD1 agrees at 7 bases. The V gene's germline CDR1 is KGHSH and CDR2 LQKENI. This CDR3 region has 15 residues. V shed 0 bases and J 10 bases; nucleotides not matched to a gene: 11. CDR3 residues: CASSPPTGVGLRAFF. As DNA, the CDR3 is TGTGCCAGCTCACCACCAACAGGGGTTGGCTTGAGAGCTTTCTTT. Using reference TRBV18 and TRBJ1-1 for the parts outside the CDR3, the full variable domain is NAGVMQNPRHLVRRRGQEARLRCSPMKGHSHVYWYRQLPEEGLKFMVYLQKENIIDESGMPKERFSAEFPKEGPSILRIQQVVRGDSAAYFCASSPPTGVGLRAFFGQGTRLTVV.

V and J are TRBV2 and TRBJ1-1; weak D call: TRBD1 (6 bases). V dropped 6 bases and J dropped 0 bases, with 11 bases sitting between them. Germline CDR1 and CDR2: SNHLY and FYNNEI. The CDR3 is 14 residues long. The CDR3: CASSEDSVNTEAFF. CDR3 coding DNA: TGTGCCAGCAGCGAGGACAGTGTGAACACTGAAGCTTTCTTT.

The CDR3 protein is CASSWGWSGNTIYF. The DNA for the CDR3 is TGTGCCAGCAGTTGGGGGTGGTCTGGAAACACCATATATTTT. The chain has TRBV28 and TRBJ1-3; possibly TRBD1 for D (5 bases). V lost 4 bases, J lost 1 base, and 8 bases lay in between. Germline-derived CDR1 and CDR2 are MDHEN and SYDVKM. The CDR3 is 14 residues long.

The chain couples TRBV2 to TRBJ2-7, with D hard to call. Trimming took off 4 bases at V and 3 bases at J, with 13 bases between the two ends. This CDR3 has 14 residues. Germline V gene lookup returns CDR1 SNHLY and CDR2 FYNNEI. The CDR3 bases are TGTGCCAGCAGTGTTCGAACGGCCAACTACGAGCAGTACTTC. It translates to CASSVRTANYEQYF.

The V gene is TRBV5-1, the J gene TRBJ2-5, with 13 bases fitting TRBD2. The CDR3 is made up of 19 amino acids. V shed 4 bases, J shed 1 base, and the junction held 13 bases outside the gene matches. Germline V CDR1 and CDR2: SGHRS, YFSETQ. The CDR3 sequence: CASSPPVKTSGGIQETQYF. The CDR3 bases are TGCGCCAGCAGCCCACCCGTAAAGACTAGCGGGGGGATCCAAGAGACCCAGTACTTC.

In DNA form, the CDR3 reads TGCAGCGTTGAGGGCGAGGATACCTACGAGCAGTACTTC. As protein: CSVEGEDTYEQYF. The chain has TRBV29-1 and TRBJ2-7; D is ambiguous. Germline V gene lookup returns CDR1 SQVTM and CDR2 ANQGSEA. The CDR3 spans 13 residues. Trimming shortened V by 3 bases and J by 2 bases, and 11 bases separated the two germline ends.

The chain combines TRBV5-3 with TRBJ2-3, with D possibly TRBD2 on 5 matching bases. TRBV5-3 is labeled an ORF, and its function is uncertain. CDR3 size: 16 residues. The V gene lost 0 bases and the J gene lost 1 base, with 12 bases spanning the gap. The CDR3 spells CARSLGLPFGTDTQYF. DNA for the CDR3: TGTGCCAGAAGCTTGGGACTACCTTTCGGCACAGATACGCAGTATTTT.

In DNA, the CDR3 is TGTGCCAGCACCTCGTTTACCGGACTAGCGGGAGGGCCTGTACATTTGGAAGAGACCCAGTACTTC. It specifies CASTSFTGLAGGPVHLEETQYF. The V and J genes are TRBV18 and TRBJ2-5, with 15 bases matching TRBD2. This CDR3 is built from 22 residues. Germline CDR1 KGHSH, CDR2 LQKENI. Trimming took 8 bases from V and 3 from J; bases not matched to a gene: 25.

With regard to this clone: This same CDR3 is encoded by further DNA sequences in the sample. This rearrangement joins TRBV5-1 to TRBJ1-1; 9 bases agree with TRBD1. The CDR3 consists of 16 residues. J gave up 1 base and V 5 bases, and 9 bases lay outside the gene matches. The germline CDR1 and CDR2 sequences are SGHRS and YFSETQ. CDR3 amino acids: CASRRTTGGENTEAFF. CDR3 nucleotide sequence: TGCGCCAGCAGAAGAACTACAGGGGGCGAGAACACTGAAGCTTTCTTT.

The rearrangement uses TRBV19 and TRBJ1-2; no firm D call. V lost 3 bases and J lost 4, with 18 bases in between. CDR1 is LNHDA, CDR2 SQIVND, per germline (reference sequence). CDR3 size: 16 residues. This chain's CDR3 is CASSIPAGQAGYGYTF. In DNA form, the CDR3 reads TGTGCCAGTAGTATCCCCGCGGGCCAGGCGGGCTATGGCTACACCTTC.

This sequence joins TRBV25-1 and TRBJ1-1, with D hard to call. The V end was cut by 7 bases, the J end by 1 base, with 10 bases between. CDR1 is MGHDK, CDR2 SYGVNS, per germline. This CDR3 has 13 amino acids. The CDR3: CASKVSGNTEAFF. CDR3 in DNA: TGTGCCAGCAAGGTGTCAGGGAACACTGAAGCTTTCTTT.

This sequence joins TRBV9 and TRBJ2-5, with 7 bases lining up with TRBD2. CDR3 length: 16 residues. V gave up 0 bases and J gave up 5 bases; unmatched junction bases: 10. Germline V gene sequence: CDR1 SGDLS, CDR2 YYNGEE. CDR3 coding DNA: TGTGCCAGCAGCGTAGGGGTTAGCGGGCACACCGAGACCCAGTACTTC. It yields the protein CASSVGVSGHTETQYF. The variable domain in full, with the rest retrieved from reference TRBV9 and TRBJ2-5, is DSGVTQTPKHLITATGQRVTLRCSPRSGDLSVYWYQQSLDQGLQFLIQYYNGEERAKGNILERFSAQQFPDLHSELNLSSLELGDSALYFCASSVGVSGHTETQYFGPGTRLLVL.

The chain is built from TRBV7-9 and TRBJ1-5; D unclear. Germline V gives CDR1 SEHNR, CDR2 FQNEAQ (reference sequence). CDR3 length equals 13 residues. Trimming took off 8 bases at V and 7 bases at J, with 15 bases between the two ends. CDR3 in amino acids: CASSTASEQPQHF. CDR3 DNA: TGTGCCAGCTCCACGGCGTCAGAGCAGCCCCAGCATTTT.

This sequence joins TRBV4-2 and TRBJ1-4; 11 bases match TRBD1. The CDR3 has 17 residues. Germline V gives CDR1 LGHNA, CDR2 YNFKEQ. V lost 0 bases, J lost 3 bases, and 3 bases stayed unmatched. Written as DNA, the CDR3 is TGTGCCAGCAGCCAAGAGGACAGGGGGCTGGCTAATGAAAAACTGTTTTTT. Translated, it gives CASSQEDRGLANEKLFF.

Details on this clone: Other DNA sequences in the same sample also yield this CDR3. J is TRBJ1-2 and V is TRBV5-1; 8 bases line up with TRBD1. The CDR3 is made up of 17 amino acids. Per germline, CDR1 SGHRS and CDR2 YFSETQ. V lost 4 bases to trimming and J lost 2 bases; unmatched junction nucleotides: 13. The CDR3 sequence is CASSRLDIRTGNYGYTF. Here the CDR3 DNA reads TGCGCCAGCAGCCGGTTGGATATTCGGACAGGGAACTATGGCTACACCTTC.

CDR3 DNA sequence: TGTGCCAGTACAGGGGGGGCGCGTCTTGCTCAGCCCCAGCATTTT. Protein product: CASTGGARLAQPQHF. The chain couples TRBV19 to TRBJ1-5; 7 positions agree with TRBD1. CDR3 length: 15 residues. Germline CDR1 reads LNHDA; CDR2 reads SQIVND (reference sequence). Trimming at V came to 7 bases and at J to 6 bases, leaving 12 bases not matched to a gene.

The chain is built from TRBV10-1 and TRBJ2-1, with 7 bases lining up with TRBD1. Germline V lookup: CDR1 WNHNN, CDR2 SYGVQD (reference sequence). The V gene end was trimmed by 6 bases and the J gene end by 3 bases; junction bases not matched to a gene: 8. This CDR3 region has 15 residues. The CDR3 region is CASSTGAGGYNEQFF. The DNA for the CDR3 is TGCGCCAGCAGCACAGGGGCTGGGGGCTACAATGAGCAGTTCTTC.

This chain uses TRBV25-1 with TRBJ1-1; D unclear. This CDR3 region has 12 residues. In germline, CDR1 is MGHDK, CDR2 SYGVNS. The ends were cut back, 3 bases at V and 10 bases at J, with 12 bases in the middle. The chain's CDR3 is CASSDEFTGAFF. The CDR3 DNA reads as TGTGCCAGCAGTGACGAATTCACGGGAGCTTTCTTT.

The chain links TRBV5-6 to TRBJ2-5, with 10 positions matching TRBD2. There are 18 residues in the CDR3. With 4 bases clipped from V and 4 bases from J, the junction kept 16 bases outside the gene matches. Germline loops: CDR1 SGHDT, CDR2 YYEEEE. The CDR3 DNA reads as TGTGCCAGCAGCCTGGTCGGTGGAGGACTAGCGGCAGGAGAGACCCAGTACTTC. It is translated as CASSLVGGGLAAGETQYF.

This chain links TRBV5-5 with TRBJ2-3; perhaps TRBD2 as D (6 bases). Trimming took 2 bases from V and 2 from J, leaving 12 bases between them. CDR3 length: 15 residues. The V gene's germline CDR1 is SGHKS and CDR2 YYEKEE (reference sequence). As DNA, the CDR3 is TGTGCCAGCAGCTTAACGGGGGACCCCACAGATACGCAGTATTTT. It codes for CASSLTGDPTDTQYF.

The CDR3 spells CASSLGGIATFGETQYF. In DNA form, the CDR3 reads TGTGCCAGCAGCTTAGGAGGTATTGCGACCTTCGGGGAGACCCAGTACTTC. The rearrangement links TRBV7-2 to TRBJ2-5, with no clear D. The V gene lost 1 base and the J gene lost 5 bases, with 20 bases spanning the gap. This CDR3 is built from 17 residues. Germline values: CDR1 SGHTA, CDR2 FQGNSA. Drawing the rest from reference TRBV7-2 and TRBJ2-5, the complete variable domain is GAGVSQSPSNKVTEKGKDVELRCDPISGHTALYWYRQSLGQGLEFLIYFQGNSAPDKSGLPSDRFSAERTGGSVSTLTIQRTQQEDSAVYLCASSLGGIATFGETQYFGPGTRLLVL.

In this sample, this clone turned up a few times. The chain recombines TRBV5-5 with TRBJ1-1; 7 bases align to TRBD1. V lost 4 bases and J lost 1; bases outside the gene matches: 4. Germline CDR1 SGHKS, CDR2 YYEKEE (reference sequence). The CDR3 is 14 amino acids. CDR3: CASSPDRSNTEAFF. For the CDR3, the DNA is TGTGCCAGCAGCCCGGACAGGTCGAACACTGAAGCTTTCTTT.

J is TRBJ1-4 and V is TRBV4-1, with D possibly matching TRBD1 (5 bases). Trimming took off 0 bases at V and 7 bases at J, with 15 bases between the two ends. Germline V CDR1 and CDR2: MGHRA, YSYEKL. The CDR3 is 16 amino acids. The CDR3 DNA reads as TGCGCCAGCAGCCAAGAGGGGCCAGGGAGGAGTGAAAAACTGTTTTTT. This encodes CASSQEGPGRSEKLFF.